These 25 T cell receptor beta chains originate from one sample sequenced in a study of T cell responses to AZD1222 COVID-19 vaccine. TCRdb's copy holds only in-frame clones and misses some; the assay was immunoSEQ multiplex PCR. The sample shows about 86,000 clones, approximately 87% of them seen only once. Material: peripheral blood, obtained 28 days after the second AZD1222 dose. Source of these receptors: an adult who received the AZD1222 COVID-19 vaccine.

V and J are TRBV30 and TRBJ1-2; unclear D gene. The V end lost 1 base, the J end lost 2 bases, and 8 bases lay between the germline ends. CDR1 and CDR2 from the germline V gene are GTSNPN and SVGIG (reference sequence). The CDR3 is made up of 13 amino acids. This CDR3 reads CAWSGGANYGYTF. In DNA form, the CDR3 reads TGTGCCTGGAGTGGTGGCGCGAACTATGGCTACACCTTC.

Written as DNA, the CDR3 is TGCGCCAGCAGCCAAGGACGGCGGGATTTGAACACTGAAGCTTTCTTT. Translating it yields CASSQGRRDLNTEAFF. The V gene is TRBV4-1, the J gene TRBJ1-1; D gene unclear. The CDR3 contains 16 residues. Germline V gene data show CDR1 as MGHRA and CDR2 as YSYEKL. V lost 1 base, J lost 0 bases, and 12 bases lay in between.

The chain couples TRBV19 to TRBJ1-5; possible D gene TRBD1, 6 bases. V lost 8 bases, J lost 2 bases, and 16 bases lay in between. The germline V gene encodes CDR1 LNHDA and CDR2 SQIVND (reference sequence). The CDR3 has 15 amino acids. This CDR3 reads CASHKGVIGNQPQHF. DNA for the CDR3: TGTGCCAGTCATAAGGGGGTAATTGGCAATCAGCCCCAGCATTTT.

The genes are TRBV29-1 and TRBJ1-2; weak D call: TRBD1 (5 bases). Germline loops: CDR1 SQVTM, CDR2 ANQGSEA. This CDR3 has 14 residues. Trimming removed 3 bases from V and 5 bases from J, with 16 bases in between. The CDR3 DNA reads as TGCAGCGTTGAGTCCCCCGGGACGGATTATGGCTACACCTTC. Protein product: CSVESPGTDYGYTF.

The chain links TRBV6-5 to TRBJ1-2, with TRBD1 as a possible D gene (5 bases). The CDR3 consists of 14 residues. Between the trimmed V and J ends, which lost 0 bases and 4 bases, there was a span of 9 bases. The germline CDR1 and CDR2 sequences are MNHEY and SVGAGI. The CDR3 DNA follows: TGTGCCAGCAGTTACTCTAGACAGATCTATGGCTACACCTTC. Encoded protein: CASSYSRQIYGYTF.

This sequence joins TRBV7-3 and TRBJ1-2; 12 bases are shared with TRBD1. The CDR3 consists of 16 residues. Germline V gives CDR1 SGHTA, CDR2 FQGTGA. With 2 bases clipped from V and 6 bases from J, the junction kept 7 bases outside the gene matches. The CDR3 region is CASSLAPGQGANGYTF. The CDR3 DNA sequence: TGTGCCAGCAGCTTAGCGCCGGGACAGGGGGCGAATGGCTACACCTTC.

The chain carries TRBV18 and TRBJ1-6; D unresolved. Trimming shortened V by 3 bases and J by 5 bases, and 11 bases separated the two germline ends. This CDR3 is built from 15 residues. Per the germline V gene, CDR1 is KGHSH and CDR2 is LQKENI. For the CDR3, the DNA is TGTGCCAGCTCACCCAGGCAGATTGATAATTCACCCCTCCACTTT. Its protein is CASSPRQIDNSPLHF.

This chain's CDR3 is CASSTRAGQGFYEQYF. The CDR3 coding sequence is TGTGCCAGCAGCACTCGGGCGGGACAGGGGTTCTACGAGCAGTACTTC. The rearrangement uses TRBV9 and TRBJ2-7; 10 bases agree with TRBD1. The germline V gene has CDR1 SGDLS and CDR2 YYNGEE. CDR3 length equals 16 residues. The ends lost 4 bases at V and 3 bases at J; junction bases unmatched: 10.

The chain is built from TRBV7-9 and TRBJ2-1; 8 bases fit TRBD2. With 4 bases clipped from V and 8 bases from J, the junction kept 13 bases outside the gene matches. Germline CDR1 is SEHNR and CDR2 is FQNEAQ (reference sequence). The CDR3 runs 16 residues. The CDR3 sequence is CASSSEEAGVGYEQFF. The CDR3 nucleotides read TGTGCCAGCAGCTCCGAGGAAGCGGGGGTTGGGTATGAGCAGTTCTTC.

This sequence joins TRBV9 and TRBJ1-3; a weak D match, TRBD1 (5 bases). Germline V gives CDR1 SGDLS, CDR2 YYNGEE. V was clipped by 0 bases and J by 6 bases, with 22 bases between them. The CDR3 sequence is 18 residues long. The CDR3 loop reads CASSVGGWGVTPENTIYF. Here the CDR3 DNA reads TGTGCCAGCAGCGTAGGAGGCTGGGGGGTCACTCCCGAAAACACCATATATTTT.

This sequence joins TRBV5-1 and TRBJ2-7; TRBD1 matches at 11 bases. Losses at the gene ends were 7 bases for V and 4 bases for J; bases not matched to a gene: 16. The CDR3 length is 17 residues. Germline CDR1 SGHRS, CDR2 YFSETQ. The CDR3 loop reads CASHDPDRGRVKYEQYF. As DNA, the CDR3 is TGCGCCAGCCACGACCCGGACAGGGGGCGCGTTAAGTACGAGCAGTACTTC.

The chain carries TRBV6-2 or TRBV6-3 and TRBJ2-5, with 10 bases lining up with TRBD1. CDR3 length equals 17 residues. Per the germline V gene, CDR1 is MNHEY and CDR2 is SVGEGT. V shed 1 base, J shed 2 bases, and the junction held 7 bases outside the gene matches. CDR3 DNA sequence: TGTGCCAGCAGTTACTTAAGTGGGACAGGGGATCAAGAGACCCAGTACTTC. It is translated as CASSYLSGTGDQETQYF.

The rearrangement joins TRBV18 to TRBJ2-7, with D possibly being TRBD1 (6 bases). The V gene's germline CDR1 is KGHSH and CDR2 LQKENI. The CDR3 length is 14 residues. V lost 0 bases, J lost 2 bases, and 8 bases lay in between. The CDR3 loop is CASSPPTGPYEQYF. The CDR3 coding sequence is TGTGCCAGCTCACCACCGACAGGCCCCTACGAGCAGTACTTC.

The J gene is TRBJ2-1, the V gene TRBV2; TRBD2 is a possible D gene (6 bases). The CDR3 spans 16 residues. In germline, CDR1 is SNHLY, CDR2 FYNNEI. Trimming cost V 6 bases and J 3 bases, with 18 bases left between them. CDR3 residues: CASSERSGSFYNEQFF. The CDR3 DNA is TGTGCCAGCAGCGAACGGAGCGGGTCTTTCTACAATGAGCAGTTCTTC.

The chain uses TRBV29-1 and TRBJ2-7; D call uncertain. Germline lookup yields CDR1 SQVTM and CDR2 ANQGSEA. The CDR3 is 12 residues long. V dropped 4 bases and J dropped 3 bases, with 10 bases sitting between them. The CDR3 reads CSVALNLYEQYF. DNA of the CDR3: TGCAGCGTTGCTCTCAACCTCTACGAGCAGTACTTC.

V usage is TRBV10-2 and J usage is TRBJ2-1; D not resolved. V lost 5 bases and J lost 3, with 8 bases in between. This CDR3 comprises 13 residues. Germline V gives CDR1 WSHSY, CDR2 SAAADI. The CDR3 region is CASSQQLYNEQFF. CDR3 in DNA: TGCGCCAGCAGTCAGCAGCTCTACAATGAGCAGTTCTTC.

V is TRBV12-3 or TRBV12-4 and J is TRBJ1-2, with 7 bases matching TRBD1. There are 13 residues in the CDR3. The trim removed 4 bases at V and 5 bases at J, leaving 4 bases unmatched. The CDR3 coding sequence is TGTGCCAGCAGTTCCCGACAGGGTTATGGCTACACCTTC. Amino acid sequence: CASSSRQGYGYTF.

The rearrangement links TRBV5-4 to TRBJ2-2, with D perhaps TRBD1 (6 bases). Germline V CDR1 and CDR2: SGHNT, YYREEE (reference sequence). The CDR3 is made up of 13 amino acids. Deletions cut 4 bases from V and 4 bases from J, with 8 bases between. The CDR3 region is CASSTDSTGELFF. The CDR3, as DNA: TGTGCCAGCAGCACGGACAGCACCGGGGAGCTGTTTTTT. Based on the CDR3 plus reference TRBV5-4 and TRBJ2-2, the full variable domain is ETGVTQSPTHLIKTRGQQVTLRCSSQSGHNTVSWYQQALGQGPQFIFQYYREEENGRGNFPPRFSGLQFPNYSSELNVNALELDDSALYLCASSTDSTGELFFGEGSRLTVL.

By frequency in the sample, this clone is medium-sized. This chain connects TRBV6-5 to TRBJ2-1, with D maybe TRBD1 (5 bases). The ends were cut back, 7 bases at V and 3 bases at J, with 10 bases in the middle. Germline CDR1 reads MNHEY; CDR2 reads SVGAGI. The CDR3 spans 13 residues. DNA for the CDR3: TGTGCCAGCAACCAGGGCGGCTACAATGAGCAGTTCTTC. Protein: CASNQGGYNEQFF.

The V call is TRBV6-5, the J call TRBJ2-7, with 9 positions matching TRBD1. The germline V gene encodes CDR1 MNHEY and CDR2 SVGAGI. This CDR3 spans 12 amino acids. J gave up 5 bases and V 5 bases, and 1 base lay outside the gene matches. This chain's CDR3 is CASSRQGDEQYF. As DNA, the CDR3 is TGTGCCAGCAGTCGACAGGGGGACGAGCAGTACTTC.

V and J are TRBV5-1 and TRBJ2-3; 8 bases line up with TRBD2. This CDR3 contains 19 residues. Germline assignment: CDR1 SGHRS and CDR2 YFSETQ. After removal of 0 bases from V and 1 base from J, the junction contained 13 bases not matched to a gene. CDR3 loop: CASSLVPLAGSGGTDTQYF. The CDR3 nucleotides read TGCGCCAGCAGCTTGGTACCCCTCGCGGGTAGCGGGGGCACAGATACGCAGTATTTT.

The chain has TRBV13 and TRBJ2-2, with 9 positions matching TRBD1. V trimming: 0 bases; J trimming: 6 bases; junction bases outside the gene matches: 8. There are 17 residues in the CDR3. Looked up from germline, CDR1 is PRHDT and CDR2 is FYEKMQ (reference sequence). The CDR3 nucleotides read TGTGCCAGCAGCTTAGGGCCAACAGGGGGCGCACCCGGGGAGCTGTTTTTT. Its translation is CASSLGPTGGAPGELFF.

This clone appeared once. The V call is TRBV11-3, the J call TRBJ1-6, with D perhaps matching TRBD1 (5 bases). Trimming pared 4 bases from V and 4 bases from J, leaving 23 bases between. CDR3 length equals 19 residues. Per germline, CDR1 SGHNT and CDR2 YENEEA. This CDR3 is CASSCYRLKNGVYNSPLHF. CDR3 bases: TGTGCCAGCAGCTGCTACAGGTTAAAGAACGGGGTATATAATTCACCCCTCCACTTT.

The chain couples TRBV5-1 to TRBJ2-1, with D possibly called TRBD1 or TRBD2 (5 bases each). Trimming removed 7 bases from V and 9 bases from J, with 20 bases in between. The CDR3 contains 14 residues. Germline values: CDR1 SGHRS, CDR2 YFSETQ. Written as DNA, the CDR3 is TGCGCCAGCGATACCGGGACCGAGGGCACTGAGCAGTTCTTC. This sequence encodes CASDTGTEGTEQFF.

CDR3 DNA: TGTGCCCCGGGGGAGACAGTGGAAGAGACCCAGTACTTC. As protein: CAPGETVEETQYF. The chain links TRBV7-3 to TRBJ2-5; D perhaps matches TRBD2 (6 bases). The germline V gene has CDR1 SGHTA and CDR2 FQGTGA. The CDR3 has 13 residues. Trimming removed 11 bases from V and 3 bases from J, with 16 bases in between.